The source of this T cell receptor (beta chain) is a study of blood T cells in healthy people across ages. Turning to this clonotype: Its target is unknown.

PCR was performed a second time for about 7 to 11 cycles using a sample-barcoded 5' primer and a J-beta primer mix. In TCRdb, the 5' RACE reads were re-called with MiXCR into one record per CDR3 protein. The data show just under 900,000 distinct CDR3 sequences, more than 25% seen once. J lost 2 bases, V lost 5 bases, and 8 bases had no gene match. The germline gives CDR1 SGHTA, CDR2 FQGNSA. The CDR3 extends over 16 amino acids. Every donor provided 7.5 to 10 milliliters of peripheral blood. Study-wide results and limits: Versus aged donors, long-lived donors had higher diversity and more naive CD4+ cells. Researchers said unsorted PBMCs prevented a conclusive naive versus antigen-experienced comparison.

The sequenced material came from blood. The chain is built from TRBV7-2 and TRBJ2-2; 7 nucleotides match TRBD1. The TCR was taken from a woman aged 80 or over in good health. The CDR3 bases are TGTGCCAGCAGCAGCGGACAGGCGATAAACACCGGGGAGCTGTTTTTT. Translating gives CASSSGQAINTGELFF.